This TCR beta chain was found in a study of blood T cell repertoires in COVID-19. V lost 5 bases to trimming and J lost 6 bases; unmatched junction nucleotides: 7. In germline, CDR1 is MNHNY, CDR2 SVGAGI (reference sequence). The CDR3 has 14 residues. Authors' analysis steps: Reference gene primers were amplified, and this amplification served to estimate nucleated cell counts. This table comes from immunoSEQ multiplex PCR, and its TCRdb copy is limited to in-frame clones, with some not included. Clone size and V and J calls were adopted from that table, with D and trimming inferred from the DNA. This table holds a few hundred thousand clones, 88% found once.

Sequencing was performed on PBMCs or T cells enriched from blood (not recorded which). The chain combines TRBV6-6 with TRBJ2-3; 8 bases line up with TRBD2. The source is a woman aged 18 to 35 who had recovered from COVID-19. CDR3 in amino acids: CASSPREGGDTQYF. The DNA for the CDR3 is TGTGCCAGCAGTCCCCGGGAGGGCGGGGATACGCAGTATTTT.